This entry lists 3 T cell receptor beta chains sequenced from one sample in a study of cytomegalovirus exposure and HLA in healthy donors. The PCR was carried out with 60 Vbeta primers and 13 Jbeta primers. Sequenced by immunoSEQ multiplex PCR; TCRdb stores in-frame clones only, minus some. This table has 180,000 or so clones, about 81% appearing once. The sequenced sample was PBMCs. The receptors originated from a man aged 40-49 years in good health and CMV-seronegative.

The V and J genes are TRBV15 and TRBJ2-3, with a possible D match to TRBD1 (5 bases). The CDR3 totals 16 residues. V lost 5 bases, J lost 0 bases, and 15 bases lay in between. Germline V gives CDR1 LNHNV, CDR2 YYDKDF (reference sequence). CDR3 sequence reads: CATSGDRLTSTDTQYF. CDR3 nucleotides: TGTGCCACCAGCGGCGACAGATTAACTAGCACAGATACGCAGTATTTT.

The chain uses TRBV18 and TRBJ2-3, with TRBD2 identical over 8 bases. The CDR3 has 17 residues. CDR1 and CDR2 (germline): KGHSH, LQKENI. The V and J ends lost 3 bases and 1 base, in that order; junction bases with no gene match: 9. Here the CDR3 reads CASSPVGGRTRTDTQYF. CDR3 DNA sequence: TGTGCCAGCTCACCGGTAGGCGGGAGGACGCGCACAGATACGCAGTATTTT.

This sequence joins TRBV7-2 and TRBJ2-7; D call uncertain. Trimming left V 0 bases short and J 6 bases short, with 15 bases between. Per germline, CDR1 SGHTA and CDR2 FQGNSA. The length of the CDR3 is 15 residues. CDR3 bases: TGTGCCAGCAGCTTAGCCACAGTCCTCCGCTCCGAGCAGTACTTC. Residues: CASSLATVLRSEQYF. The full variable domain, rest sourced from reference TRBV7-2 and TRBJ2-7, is GAGVSQSPSNKVTEKGKDVELRCDPISGHTALYWYRQSLGQGLEFLIYFQGNSAPDKSGLPSDRFSAERTGGSVSTLTIQRTQQEDSAVYLCASSLATVLRSEQYFGPGTRLTVT.